This T cell receptor beta chain stems from a study of T cells after yellow fever vaccination (dated by TCRdb to 2018 to 2020). Describing the broader study: The SMART-Seq v4 Ultra Low Input RNA kit was used to prepare libraries from fractions with low cell numbers. To follow T-cell clones before and after both primary and booster YFV17D yellow fever vaccination, bulk TCR alpha and beta repertoires underwent longitudinal sequencing. The cohort comprised two healthy male donors, one aged 18 to 30 and one aged 30 to 40 years. Bulk PBMC replicates and cell subsets were isolated from blood drawn at multiple timepoints before and after both primary and secondary immunization. What the work shows at the level of the full study, not this receptor alone: After the booster, most of the clones that had expanded following primary vaccination were detected again (96% of CD4 and 85% to 90% of CD8), which suggests that memory was broadly maintained. Because the study included only two donors, the extent to which the findings can be generalized is limited. Computational filtering was required because FACS-sorted repertoires could contain abundant contaminating clonotypes from the bulk population. Compared with the primary T-cell response, the secondary T-cell response was faster but weaker, reaching its peak on day 5 rather than on day 15. A small share of clonotypes was detected in both CD4 and CD8 compartments, with the overlap likely arising from convergent recombination.

From its cysteine to its phenylalanine, the CDR3 spans 16 amino acids. The kept DNA is CDR3 alone, 48 bases in frame from the first base. V was cut back by 2 bases and J by 2 bases, leaving a gap of 13 bases between them. CDR1 and CDR2 are read off the germline V gene as SGHRS and YFSETQ. Details on this clonotype: Its specific antigen is unknown. Base qualities are not provided; no much larger clone lies one nucleotide away.

This sample was sequenced with an Illumina NovaSeq 6000. TCR cDNA was made using 5'RACE template switching, a step that added a universal primer site and unique molecular identifiers. Priming of cDNA synthesis was performed from both the TCR alpha and TCR beta constant segments. Library amplification involved two PCR steps, and the second step added sample barcodes and sequencing adapters. Sequencing of libraries was performed on Illumina HiSeq 2500 (2x100 bp) or NovaSeq (2x150 bp). The original methods were these. MIGEC was used to demultiplex reads and collapse the reads into UMI consensus sequences, and MiXCR was used for V(D)J alignment. Vaccine-responding clonotypes were identified with edgeR using replicate PBMC samples, with FDR below 0.01 and a log2 fold change above 5 up to day 15 being required. Bulk clonotypes were assigned CD4 or CD8 identity according to which sequenced CD4 or CD8 repertoire held them at higher abundance. TCRdb trimmed the raw reads at Q25, called clones with MiXCR and kept productive beta chains. Duplicate CDR3 protein sequences are folded into a single record with the most common DNA and genes. Here the V and J calls rest on TCRdb's processing, not on the authors' analysis. The sample table lists 250,000 to 400,000 distinct CDR3 sequences, around 4.3% of them with a count of one. The leading ten clones occupy just under 20% of the sample.

The treatment or condition tag for this specimen amounts to: live attenuated yellow fever vaccine strain. At each blood-draw timepoint, two biological replicates of bulk PBMCs were obtained. PBMCs were isolated from peripheral blood using a standard Ficoll-Paque protocol. RNA was extracted with TriZol from bulk PBMCs, CD4 and CD8 fractions, and dextramer-positive and dextramer-negative fractions. This TCR was recovered from a young man who received the YFV17D yellow fever vaccine. This sequence uses TRBV5-1 and TRBJ2-2, and the D gene may be TRBD2, 6 bases matching. The sample consisted of PBMCs, taken 15 days after the yellow fever booster vaccination. The DNA sequence reads TGCGCCAGCAGCTTATCGATGGAGGGCAACACCGGGGAGCTGTTTTTT. This yields the protein CASSLSMEGNTGELFF.